This is a list of T cell receptor beta chains from one sample in a study of early T cells in non-severe SARS-CoV-2 infection. TCRdb itself ran the 5' RACE reads through MiXCR, one entry per CDR3 protein. The table records under 100,000 distinct CDR3 sequences, roughly 15% of them present only once. Sequenced: whole blood. The source is an adult who was a healthcare worker with PCR-confirmed SARS-CoV-2 infection or an uninfected control (not recorded which). The CDR3 runs from the conserved cysteine through the conserved F or W. The order of the fields is V gene, clone size, D gene, J gene, CDR3 protein, CDR3 DNA. D genes are given only for firm matches. A clone size is listed for some rows: how often the clone was seen (once, few, many), or a class if it is expanded.

v_call: TRBV5-5; clone_size: NA; d_call: TRBD2; j_call: TRBJ2-1; cdr3_aa: CASSRPRAGGHYNEQFF; cdr3_nt: TGTGCCAGCAGCAGACCCAGAGCGGGGGGGCACTACAATGAGCAGTTCTTC
v_call: TRBV30; clone_size: many; d_call: TRBD1; j_call: TRBJ1-1; cdr3_aa: CASPWRTGTGFFF; cdr3_nt: TGTGCCTCCCCTTGGCGCACCGGGACAGGTTTTTTCTTT
v_call: TRBV29-1; clone_size: few; d_call: NA; j_call: TRBJ2-3; cdr3_aa: CSVGAATDTQYF; cdr3_nt: TGCAGCGTTGGGGCCGCCACAGATACGCAGTATTTT
v_call: TRBV9; clone_size: NA; d_call: NA; j_call: TRBJ2-1; cdr3_aa: CASSVWGTDEQFF; cdr3_nt: TGTGCCAGCAGCGTTTGGGGAACCGATGAGCAGTTCTTC
v_call: TRBV7-2; clone_size: many; d_call: NA; j_call: TRBJ2-4; cdr3_aa: CASSSRESTKNIQYF; cdr3_nt: TGTGCCAGCAGCTCCCGAGAGAGCACCAAAAACATTCAGTACTTC
v_call: TRBV7-9; clone_size: NA; d_call: NA; j_call: TRBJ1-4; cdr3_aa: CASSPGGLRREKLFF; cdr3_nt: TGTGCCAGCAGCCCCGGAGGGCTCCGGAGGGAAAAACTGTTTTTT
v_call: TRBV11-3; clone_size: few; d_call: TRBD1; j_call: TRBJ2-2; cdr3_aa: CASSPHAGTGATGELFF; cdr3_nt: TGTGCCAGCAGCCCCCACGCCGGGACAGGGGCTACCGGGGAGCTGTTTTTT
v_call: TRBV9; clone_size: NA; d_call: NA; j_call: TRBJ2-5; cdr3_aa: CASSVADLQETQYF; cdr3_nt: TGTGCCAGCAGCGTAGCAGACCTCCAAGAGACCCAGTACTTC
v_call: TRBV12-3/TRBV12-4; clone_size: many; d_call: NA; j_call: TRBJ1-1; cdr3_aa: CASSLERGTEAFF; cdr3_nt: TGTGCCAGCAGTTTAGAAAGAGGGACTGAAGCTTTCTTT
v_call: TRBV3-1; clone_size: few; d_call: NA; j_call: TRBJ2-6; cdr3_aa: CASSQGPFETNVLTF; cdr3_nt: TGTGCCAGCAGCCAGGGGCCGTTCGAGACCAACGTCCTGACTTTC
v_call: TRBV7-9; clone_size: few; d_call: NA; j_call: TRBJ2-7; cdr3_aa: CASRDIGGRDEQYF; cdr3_nt: TGTGCCAGCAGGGACATCGGAGGTCGTGACGAGCAGTACTTC
v_call: TRBV12-3/TRBV12-4; clone_size: many; d_call: TRBD1; j_call: TRBJ1-5; cdr3_aa: CASSPGGYQPQHF; cdr3_nt: TGTGCCAGCAGTCCAGGGGGTTATCAGCCCCAGCATTTT
v_call: TRBV7-9; clone_size: many; d_call: NA; j_call: TRBJ1-1; cdr3_aa: CASSPRDGITEAFF; cdr3_nt: TGTGCCAGCAGCCCCAGGGACGGGATCACTGAAGCTTTCTTT
v_call: TRBV29-1; clone_size: many; d_call: NA; j_call: TRBJ2-3; cdr3_aa: CSVEGRGGDTQYF; cdr3_nt: TGCAGCGTTGAGGGGCGGGGCGGGGATACGCAGTATTTT
v_call: TRBV7-3; clone_size: few; d_call: NA; j_call: TRBJ2-3; cdr3_aa: CASSQGRRSSTDTQYF; cdr3_nt: TGTGCCAGCAGCCAGGGCAGGAGGTCTAGCACAGATACGCAGTATTTT
v_call: TRBV3-1; clone_size: many; d_call: NA; j_call: TRBJ2-7; cdr3_aa: CASSQDPGYEQYF; cdr3_nt: TGCGCCAGCAGCCAAGATCCCGGGTACGAGCAGTACTTC
v_call: TRBV20-1; clone_size: many; d_call: TRBD2; j_call: TRBJ2-1; cdr3_aa: CSADPSSGGYNEQFF; cdr3_nt: TGCAGTGCTGATCCTTCTAGCGGGGGGTACAATGAGCAGTTCTTC
v_call: TRBV2; clone_size: many; d_call: NA; j_call: TRBJ1-1; cdr3_aa: CASSPRGSAPNTEAFF; cdr3_nt: TGTGCCAGCAGCCCCAGGGGAAGTGCTCCGAACACTGAAGCTTTCTTT
v_call: TRBV12-3/TRBV12-4; clone_size: many; d_call: NA; j_call: TRBJ2-1; cdr3_aa: CASARPGRASYNEQFF; cdr3_nt: TGTGCCAGCGCCCGACCCGGTAGGGCCTCCTACAATGAGCAGTTCTTC
v_call: TRBV29-1; clone_size: NA; d_call: NA; j_call: TRBJ2-3; cdr3_aa: CSARTESTDTQYF; cdr3_nt: TGCAGCGCACGAACAGAAAGCACAGATACGCAGTATTTT
v_call: TRBV20-1; clone_size: few; d_call: NA; j_call: TRBJ1-2; cdr3_aa: CSARGWTDRYSGYTF; cdr3_nt: TGCAGTGCTAGAGGTTGGACAGACCGCTATTCAGGCTACACCTTC
v_call: TRBV10-2; clone_size: NA; d_call: NA; j_call: TRBJ2-3; cdr3_aa: CASSSTGGADTQYF; cdr3_nt: TGCGCCAGCTCCTCTACGGGTGGGGCAGATACGCAGTATTTT
v_call: TRBV6-2/TRBV6-3; clone_size: many; d_call: TRBD1; j_call: TRBJ1-1; cdr3_aa: CASSPGTGIPHGAFF; cdr3_nt: TGTGCCAGTTCCCCCGGGACAGGCATTCCCCATGGAGCTTTCTTT
v_call: TRBV30; clone_size: many; d_call: NA; j_call: TRBJ2-6; cdr3_aa: CAWSVRKGVRSGANVLTF; cdr3_nt: TGTGCCTGGAGTGTACGAAAGGGGGTTAGATCTGGGGCCAACGTCCTGACTTTC
v_call: TRBV20-1; clone_size: NA; d_call: TRBD2; j_call: TRBJ2-7; cdr3_aa: CSARYSGGDEQYF; cdr3_nt: TGCAGTGCTAGATATAGCGGGGGGGACGAGCAGTACTTC
v_call: TRBV6-5; clone_size: many; d_call: TRBD1; j_call: TRBJ2-3; cdr3_aa: CASSQFSDRATDTQYF; cdr3_nt: TGTGCCAGCAGTCAATTTTCAGACAGGGCCACAGATACGCAGTATTTT
v_call: TRBV5-1; clone_size: NA; d_call: TRBD1; j_call: TRBJ1-2; cdr3_aa: CASSFTGDGYTF; cdr3_nt: TGCGCCAGCAGCTTTACAGGGGATGGCTACACCTTC
v_call: TRBV9; clone_size: NA; d_call: NA; j_call: TRBJ1-6; cdr3_aa: CASSVDATFSPLHF; cdr3_nt: TGTGCCAGCAGCGTCGACGCTACTTTTTCACCCCTCCACTTT
v_call: TRBV15; clone_size: few; d_call: NA; j_call: TRBJ2-5; cdr3_aa: CATSTRGHQETQYF; cdr3_nt: TGTGCCACCAGCACACGGGGACACCAAGAGACCCAGTACTTC
v_call: TRBV28; clone_size: many; d_call: TRBD1; j_call: TRBJ1-1; cdr3_aa: CASSQGARGAFF; cdr3_nt: TGTGCCAGCAGCCAGGGGGCGAGGGGAGCTTTCTTT
v_call: TRBV7-6; clone_size: many; d_call: NA; j_call: TRBJ2-2; cdr3_aa: CASSPTLPLGGNTGELFF; cdr3_nt: TGTGCCAGCAGCCCTACCCTTCCGTTAGGGGGTAACACCGGGGAGCTGTTTTTT
v_call: TRBV7-7; clone_size: few; d_call: NA; j_call: TRBJ2-2; cdr3_aa: CASSPPLAGELFF; cdr3_nt: TGTGCTAGCAGCCCACCTCTAGCCGGGGAGCTGTTTTTT
v_call: TRBV11-3; clone_size: NA; d_call: TRBD2; j_call: TRBJ2-1; cdr3_aa: CASSQGLAGGPGNEQFF; cdr3_nt: TGTGCCAGCAGCCAGGGACTAGCGGGGGGGCCTGGCAATGAGCAGTTCTTC
v_call: TRBV6-2/TRBV6-3; clone_size: many; d_call: TRBD1; j_call: TRBJ1-1; cdr3_aa: CASRGQRNTEAFF; cdr3_nt: TGTGCCAGCAGGGGACAGAGGAACACTGAAGCTTTCTTT
v_call: TRBV14; clone_size: many; d_call: NA; j_call: TRBJ2-1; cdr3_aa: CASSQESYNEQFF; cdr3_nt: TGTGCCAGCAGCCAGGAAAGCTACAATGAGCAGTTCTTC
v_call: TRBV28; clone_size: few; d_call: NA; j_call: TRBJ1-2; cdr3_aa: CATLLSGAYGYTF; cdr3_nt: TGTGCCACCCTTCTGTCGGGGGCCTATGGCTACACCTTC
v_call: TRBV6-2/TRBV6-3; clone_size: NA; d_call: NA; j_call: TRBJ2-7; cdr3_aa: CASSYEGYEQYF; cdr3_nt: TGTGCCAGCAGTTACGAGGGCTACGAGCAGTACTTC
v_call: TRBV18; clone_size: many; d_call: NA; j_call: TRBJ2-3; cdr3_aa: CASSLRPSGTDTQYF; cdr3_nt: TGTGCCAGCTCACTCCGTCCTAGCGGCACAGATACGCAGTATTTT
v_call: TRBV7-9; clone_size: many; d_call: NA; j_call: TRBJ2-7; cdr3_aa: CASSEGVYEQYF; cdr3_nt: TGTGCCAGCAGCGAGGGGGTTTACGAGCAGTACTTC
v_call: TRBV20-1; clone_size: few; d_call: TRBD2; j_call: TRBJ2-3; cdr3_aa: CSATERGHGTDTQYF; cdr3_nt: TGCAGTGCTACCGAGCGGGGCCACGGGACAGATACGCAGTATTTT
v_call: TRBV7-9; clone_size: NA; d_call: NA; j_call: TRBJ1-2; cdr3_aa: CASTPPLGTDGYTF; cdr3_nt: TGTGCCAGCACCCCGCCACTCGGCACGGATGGCTACACCTTC
v_call: TRBV12-3/TRBV12-4; clone_size: NA; d_call: NA; j_call: TRBJ2-7; cdr3_aa: CASSPQGSGWVIEQYF; cdr3_nt: TGTGCCAGCAGTCCTCAAGGTTCCGGATGGGTGATCGAGCAGTACTTC
v_call: TRBV29-1; clone_size: few; d_call: NA; j_call: TRBJ1-2; cdr3_aa: CSVVGRTNYGYTF; cdr3_nt: TGCAGCGTTGTAGGCAGAACAAACTATGGCTACACCTTC
v_call: TRBV19; clone_size: medium-sized; d_call: NA; j_call: TRBJ2-3; cdr3_aa: CASSTSQRGTPTDTQYF; cdr3_nt: TGTGCCAGTAGTACTTCCCAGCGTGGGACGCCCACAGATACGCAGTATTTT
v_call: TRBV7-9; clone_size: NA; d_call: NA; j_call: TRBJ2-5; cdr3_aa: CASSLVGSETQYF; cdr3_nt: TGTGCCAGCAGCTTAGTTGGTTCCGAGACCCAGTACTTC
v_call: TRBV15; clone_size: many; d_call: NA; j_call: TRBJ2-7; cdr3_aa: CATSRGYEYEQYF; cdr3_nt: TGTGCCACCAGCAGGGGTTACGAGTACGAGCAGTACTTC
v_call: TRBV27; clone_size: many; d_call: NA; j_call: TRBJ1-1; cdr3_aa: CASSLGAANTEAFF; cdr3_nt: TGTGCCAGCAGTTTAGGGGCAGCGAACACTGAAGCTTTCTTT
v_call: TRBV27; clone_size: few; d_call: NA; j_call: TRBJ2-1; cdr3_aa: CASSPPGVRRNEQFF; cdr3_nt: TGTGCCAGCAGTCCCCCCGGGGTGCGTCGCAATGAGCAGTTCTTC
v_call: TRBV11-2; clone_size: few; d_call: TRBD1; j_call: TRBJ1-5; cdr3_aa: CASSSTGGMGQPQHF; cdr3_nt: TGTGCCAGCAGTTCGACAGGGGGGATGGGTCAGCCCCAGCATTTT
v_call: TRBV7-6; clone_size: many; d_call: NA; j_call: TRBJ2-7; cdr3_aa: CASSPTVRGRPTYEQYF; cdr3_nt: TGTGCCAGCAGCCCTACCGTGCGCGGCAGGCCCACCTACGAGCAGTACTTC
v_call: TRBV10-3; clone_size: few; d_call: TRBD1; j_call: TRBJ2-6; cdr3_aa: CAISAGQGGSGANVLTF; cdr3_nt: TGTGCCATCAGTGCGGGACAGGGCGGGTCTGGGGCCAACGTCCTGACTTTC
v_call: TRBV12-3/TRBV12-4; clone_size: few; d_call: NA; j_call: TRBJ1-3; cdr3_aa: CASSLRGANTIYF; cdr3_nt: TGTGCCAGCAGTTTGCGGGGGGCGAACACCATATATTTT
v_call: TRBV3-1; clone_size: few; d_call: NA; j_call: TRBJ1-5; cdr3_aa: CASSLGAGQPQHF; cdr3_nt: TGTGCCAGCAGCCTGGGGGCCGGTCAGCCCCAGCATTTT
v_call: TRBV7-9; clone_size: many; d_call: NA; j_call: TRBJ1-1; cdr3_aa: CASSPLGGNTEAFF; cdr3_nt: TGTGCCAGCAGCCCACTTGGGGGAAACACTGAAGCTTTCTTT